This TCR beta chain was retrieved from a study of Tregs in tolerant kidney transplant recipients. Measured with immunoSEQ multiplex PCR; TCRdb has only the in-frame clones, and not every one. This sample has about 50,000 clones, with roughly 87% found just once. This clone has a handful of counts. Its cognate antigen is unknown. The CDR3 consists of 16 residues. The ends lost 0 bases at V and 3 bases at J; junction bases unmatched: 7. Germline-derived CDR1 and CDR2 are SEHNR and FQNEAQ (reference sequence). Related graft donors supplied nonmyeloablative bone marrow transplants, and mixed chimerism was transient. Study results and caveats: The small number of patients limits these findings pending further validation. Changing PCR primers prevented nucleotide comparison between some patients' samples.

The sequencing used CD8+ T cells from blood (PBMCs), collected 12 months after the transplant. V is TRBV7-9 and J is TRBJ2-7; 8 nucleotides match TRBD1. This receptor was taken from a human patient who received a combined kidney and bone marrow transplant. Some T cells may originate from the graft donor. The CDR3 is CASSLASGQGVYEQYF. CDR3 nucleotide sequence: TGTGCCAGCAGCTTAGCGTCAGGACAGGGTGTCTACGAGCAGTACTTC. The full variable domain, its missing parts supplied by reference TRBV7-9 and TRBJ2-7, is DTGVSQNPRHKITKRGQNVTFRCDPISEHNRLYWYRQTLGQGPEFLTYFQNEAQLEKSRLLSDRFSAERPKGSFSTLEIQRTEQGDSAMYLCASSLASGQGVYEQYFGPGTRLTVT.